The text below deals with one T cell receptor beta chain. Its antigen is unknown. The sample is drawn from a study of cytomegalovirus exposure and HLA in healthy donors. The V and J ends lost 4 bases and 1 base respectively, with 13 bases between them. This CDR3 spans 15 amino acids. Germline CDR1 reads SSHAT; CDR2 reads FNYEAQ (reference sequence). Study-level points and caveats: According to the study, 160 or so TCR beta chains were cytomegalovirus-associated. There were some public TCRs occurring in many donors, but most TCR sequences were rare. Reports showed the classifier diagnosing cytomegalovirus status with high specificity and sensitivity.

Donors were drawn from the approximately 120-subject validation cohort, separate from the roughly 670-subject first cohort. Measured with immunoSEQ multiplex PCR; TCRdb has only the in-frame clones, and not every one. The sample gives approximately 140,000 clones, about nine tenths of which show up once; less than 3% is in the top ten. This TCR was sampled from a man between 18 and 29 years old in good health and CMV-seronegative. Sequencing input: PBMCs. The chain joins TRBV7-7 to TRBJ2-5; D is possibly TRBD2 (6 bases). The CDR3 coding sequence is TGTGCCAGCAGCTCCCAGTGGGGGGTCCAAGAGACCCAGTACTTC. Translated, it gives CASSSQWGVQETQYF.